The 31 T cell receptor beta chains below were found in one sample sequenced in a study of T cell responses to AZD1222 COVID-19 vaccine (dated by TCRdb to the early 2020s). Library preparation employed the immunoSEQ multiplex PCR assay. Imported from immuneACCESS, the table was reduced by TCRdb to in-frame sequences with V and J called. These copies leave out some clones; in studies compared against another copy, an unresolved V gene accounts for under half, and the cause of the remainder is not known. The sample table records tens of thousands of clones; more than 70% of these occur just once. Clones ranked in the top ten supply approximately 22% of the sample. The time point tag for this specimen amounts to: baseline before first vaccination. The sample consisted of peripheral blood, taken on day 0 of AZD1222 vaccination. Every receptor here comes from an adult in good health.

The rearrangement joins TRBV29-1 to TRBJ2-5; 7 nucleotides line up with TRBD2. J lost 5 bases, V lost 3 bases, and 3 bases had no gene match. The germline V gene has CDR1 SQVTM and CDR2 ANQGSEA. The CDR3 has 12 amino acids. The CDR3: CSVDGGTETQYF. The CDR3 region has the DNA TGCAGCGTTGACGGGGGGACGGAGACCCAGTACTTC.

This CDR3 reads CASRLAGDEQFF. The CDR3 nucleotides are TGTGCCAGCAGATTAGCAGGGGATGAGCAGTTCTTC. This chain joins TRBV2 and TRBJ2-1; TRBD1 might be the D (6 bases). This CDR3 has 12 amino acids. Germline V gene sequence: CDR1 SNHLY, CDR2 FYNNEI. V lost 6 bases, J lost 8 bases, and 11 bases lay in between.

This clone was observed a single time. The genes are TRBV7-2 and TRBJ2-7, with a tentative D call TRBD2 (6 bases). Trimming left V 4 bases short and J 5 bases short, with 18 bases between. The CDR3 runs 15 residues. Germline CDR1 SGHTA, CDR2 FQGNSA. CDR3 in DNA: TGTGCCAGCAGCTCGGGACTCCCTAGCCGGGACGAGCAGTACTTC. Translating gives CASSSGLPSRDEQYF.

The J gene is TRBJ2-4, the V gene TRBV6-5; a weak D match, TRBD2 (5 bases). Deletions cut 6 bases from V and 7 bases from J, with 16 bases between. Germline CDR1 MNHEY, CDR2 SVGAGI. The CDR3 is 14 amino acids. For the CDR3, the DNA is TGTGCCAGCAGCCGGACTGGAGTCGGGAACATTCAGTACTTC. Amino acid sequence: CASSRTGVGNIQYF.

This clone has just a few counts. The genes are TRBV29-1 and TRBJ2-1, with D perhaps given as TRBD1 or TRBD2 (5 bases each). The CDR3 consists of 13 residues. Trimming pared 6 bases from V and 8 bases from J, leaving 17 bases between. Germline CDR1 and CDR2: SQVTM and ANQGSEA. The CDR3 spells CSVPRTEGHEQFF. CDR3 DNA: TGCAGCGTCCCCCGGACTGAGGGGCATGAGCAGTTCTTC.

This chain connects TRBV19 to TRBJ2-3; TRBD2 agrees at 12 bases. The CDR3 has 17 residues. Germline CDR1 and CDR2: LNHDA and SQIVND (reference sequence). V shed 6 bases, J shed 4 bases, and the junction held 11 bases outside the gene matches. The CDR3 spells CASSLLRTSGMADTQYF. The CDR3, as DNA: TGTGCCAGTAGCCTCCTGCGGACTAGCGGGATGGCAGATACGCAGTATTTT.

This clone was seen just once. The J gene is TRBJ2-3, the V gene TRBV10-1, with no clear D. The V end was cut by 2 bases, the J end by 4 bases, with 16 bases between. Germline CDR1 WNHNN, CDR2 SYGVQD (reference sequence). This CDR3 is built from 16 residues. The CDR3 bases are TGCGCCAGCAGTGAGAGATCCGGTGGGGTGTCAGATACGCAGTATTTT. Amino acid sequence: CASSERSGGVSDTQYF.

The chain joins TRBV28 to TRBJ1-4, with D possibly TRBD1 on 5 matching bases. The V and J ends lost 5 bases and 0 bases respectively, with 13 bases between them. Germline lookup yields CDR1 MDHEN and CDR2 SYDVKM. The CDR3 has 16 amino acids. The CDR3 protein is CASSDHGGATNEKLFF. CDR3 DNA: TGTGCCAGCAGTGACCACGGAGGGGCAACTAATGAAAAACTGTTTTTT.

The chain carries TRBV5-1 and TRBJ2-6; D is unclear. CDR1 is SGHRS, CDR2 YFSETQ, per germline. The CDR3 loop spans 15 amino acids. Trimming cost V 4 bases and J 0 bases, with 8 bases left between them. Written as DNA, the CDR3 is TGCGCCAGCAGCAGCCTGACCTCTGGGGCCAACGTCCTGACTTTC. The encoded protein is CASSSLTSGANVLTF.

This clone was observed a handful of times. This sequence joins TRBV11-3 and TRBJ2-3; 11 positions agree with TRBD2. The V gene's germline CDR1 is SGHNT and CDR2 YENEEA. The CDR3 loop spans 16 amino acids. With 4 bases clipped from V and 0 bases from J, the junction kept 3 bases outside the gene matches. The CDR3 coding sequence is TGTGCCAGCAGCTATGGGACTAGCGGTAGCACAGATACGCAGTATTTT. This encodes CASSYGTSGSTDTQYF.

This clone was counted between two and nine times. The chain joins TRBV24-1 to TRBJ2-3; possible D gene TRBD2, 6 bases. Germline values: CDR1 KGHDR, CDR2 SFDVKD. The CDR3 is 16 residues long. V shed 2 bases and J shed 3 bases, with 14 bases lying between them. The CDR3 bases are TGTGCCACCAGTGATTATAGCGGTTTTGGTACAGATACGCAGTATTTT. Its translation is CATSDYSGFGTDTQYF.

The chain recombines TRBV29-1 with TRBJ1-4; D gene unclear. The CDR3 length is 15 residues. V was trimmed by 1 base and J by 6 bases, leaving 15 bases between them. CDR1 and CDR2 from the germline V gene are SQVTM and ANQGSEA. The CDR3: CSVEARGAPDEKLFF. CDR3 nucleotide sequence: TGCAGCGTTGAAGCTCGGGGAGCCCCTGATGAAAAACTGTTTTTT.

This clone was seen only a few times. The gene calls are TRBV5-4 and TRBJ2-5; the D gene is possibly TRBD1 (6 bases). The CDR3 is 14 residues long. Per the germline V gene, CDR1 is SGHNT and CDR2 is YYREEE (reference sequence). The V end was cut by 3 bases, the J end by 0 bases, with 9 bases between. The CDR3 DNA reads as TGTGCCAGCAGCTCGAGGACAGACCAAGAGACCCAGTACTTC. This codes for CASSSRTDQETQYF. The whole variable domain, filled in from reference TRBV5-4 and TRBJ2-5, reads ETGVTQSPTHLIKTRGQQVTLRCSSQSGHNTVSWYQQALGQGPQFIFQYYREEENGRGNFPPRFSGLQFPNYSSELNVNALELDDSALYLCASSSRTDQETQYFGPGTRLLVL.

The chain carries TRBV11-1 and TRBJ2-1; D not resolved. V shed 0 bases and J shed 8 bases, with 14 bases lying between them. The CDR3 runs 15 residues. Germline V CDR1 and CDR2: SGHAT, FQDESV (reference sequence). CDR3 in amino acids: CASSLAPEVVYEQFF. CDR3 DNA: TGTGCCAGCAGCTTAGCGCCTGAGGTTGTCTATGAGCAGTTCTTC.

In DNA, the CDR3 is TGTGCCAGCAGCTTATCCCAGCGGGGCGAGCAGTACTTC. Its translation is CASSLSQRGEQYF. The chain has TRBV11-2 and TRBJ2-7, with 7 bases that match TRBD2. In germline, CDR1 is SGHAT, CDR2 FQNNGV. The V segment lost 2 bases and the J segment 6 bases; nucleotides outside the gene matches: 4. CDR3 length equals 13 residues.

The chain links TRBV30 to TRBJ1-4; D call uncertain. V dropped 2 bases and J dropped 8 bases, with 6 bases sitting between them. CDR1 GTSNPN and CDR2 SVGIG come from the germline V gene (reference sequence). The CDR3 is 11 amino acids. The CDR3 nucleotides are TGTGCCTGGAGTTTGACCGAAAAACTGTTTTTT. This gives the protein CAWSLTEKLFF.

The rearrangement uses TRBV30 and TRBJ2-5; D may be TRBD2 (5 bases). The CDR3 runs to 12 residues. CDR1 is GTSNPN and CDR2 is SVGIG in the germline V gene (reference sequence). V was cut by 2 bases and J by 5 bases, with 9 bases left in between. The CDR3 protein is CAWSSGGETQYF. In DNA, the CDR3 is TGTGCCTGGAGTTCTGGAGGTGAGACCCAGTACTTC.

The chain couples TRBV28 to TRBJ1-5; D is ambiguous. The CDR3 contains 15 residues. V lost 3 bases, J lost 0 bases, and 9 bases lay in between. The germline V gene encodes CDR1 MDHEN and CDR2 SYDVKM. DNA of the CDR3: TGTGCCAGCAGTTTGACGGGTCCTAGCAATCAGCCCCAGCATTTT. It is translated as CASSLTGPSNQPQHF.

The V and J genes are TRBV4-1 and TRBJ2-5; 8 bases map to TRBD2. This CDR3 region has 15 residues. The V and J ends lost 1 base and 2 bases, in that order; junction bases with no gene match: 3. In germline, CDR1 is MGHRA, CDR2 YSYEKL. Here the CDR3 reads CASSQGGLDQETQYF. DNA for the CDR3: TGCGCCAGCAGCCAAGGGGGACTAGATCAAGAGACCCAGTACTTC.

This clone has just one count. This chain connects TRBV6-4 to TRBJ2-1; D call uncertain. The CDR3 loop spans 16 amino acids. Germline loops: CDR1 MRHNA, CDR2 SNTAGT. V was cut by 4 bases and J by 0 bases, with 13 bases left in between. The CDR3 region is CASSVKLLSSYNEQFF. DNA for the CDR3: TGTGCCAGCAGTGTCAAACTTCTTAGCTCCTACAATGAGCAGTTCTTC.

J is TRBJ2-1 and V is TRBV5-4; 8 bases are shared with TRBD2. The CDR3 loop spans 17 amino acids. The V gene's germline CDR1 is SGHNT and CDR2 YYREEE (reference sequence). V lost 9 bases to trimming and J lost 5 bases; unmatched junction nucleotides: 19. The CDR3 region has the DNA TGTGCCACCCGGGGAGGGTGGTCGGGAGGGCTGGACAATGAGCAGTTCTTC. Amino acid sequence: CATRGGWSGGLDNEQFF.

This clone was seen a few times. V is TRBV19 and J is TRBJ1-3, with 7 bases aligning to TRBD1. The V gene end was trimmed by 4 bases and the J gene end by 0 bases; junction bases not matched to a gene: 6. CDR1 LNHDA and CDR2 SQIVND come from the germline V gene (reference sequence). The CDR3 is 16 amino acids. The CDR3: CASSTGTANSGNTIYF. The CDR3 region has the DNA TGTGCCAGTAGTACCGGGACAGCGAACTCTGGAAACACCATATATTTT.

This chain links TRBV11-2 with TRBJ1-1, with 9 bases that match TRBD1. The CDR3 sequence is 17 residues long. The V and J ends lost 1 base and 4 bases, in that order; junction bases with no gene match: 10. The germline CDR1 and CDR2 sequences are SGHAT and FQNNGV. The CDR3 DNA reads as TGTGCCAGCAGCTTAGGAGGTTATAAGACAGGGGGCACTGAAGCTTTCTTT. Translation: CASSLGGYKTGGTEAFF.

This CDR3 reads CASSLVGWEETQYF. Written as DNA, the CDR3 is TGCGCCAGCAGCTTGGTGGGATGGGAAGAGACCCAGTACTTC. The chain recombines TRBV5-1 with TRBJ2-5; D remains ambiguous. The germline gives CDR1 SGHRS, CDR2 YFSETQ. V was clipped by 0 bases and J by 3 bases, with 9 bases between them. The CDR3 contains 14 residues.

CDR3 DNA sequence: TGTGCCAGCAGCCTCGGGACAGGGAAAGGATACGAGCAGTACTTC. Translation gives CASSLGTGKGYEQYF. V usage is TRBV7-9 and J usage is TRBJ2-7; 9 nucleotides match TRBD1. V lost 5 bases, J lost 4 bases, and 9 bases stayed unmatched. This CDR3 has 15 amino acids. From germline, CDR1 is SEHNR and CDR2 FQNEAQ (reference sequence). The variable domain in full, with the rest retrieved from reference TRBV7-9 and TRBJ2-7, is DTGVSQNPRHKITKRGQNVTFRCDPISEHNRLYWYRQTLGQGPEFLTYFQNEAQLEKSRLLSDRFSAERPKGSFSTLEIQRTEQGDSAMYLCASSLGTGKGYEQYFGPGTRLTVT.

CDR3 in amino acids: CAWSVYPGAVEAFF. The CDR3 region has the DNA TGTGCCTGGAGTGTATATCCGGGGGCCGTTGAAGCTTTCTTT. V gene TRBV30 combines with J gene TRBJ1-1; possible D gene TRBD1, 6 bases. Germline V gives CDR1 GTSNPN, CDR2 SVGIG (reference sequence). The CDR3 is made up of 14 amino acids. The germline V and J ends were trimmed by 0 bases and 7 bases, with 15 bases remaining between them.

This chain uses TRBV15 with TRBJ1-6; maybe TRBD1 (6 bases). V was cut by 6 bases and J by 7 bases, with 16 bases left in between. Germline CDR1 LNHNV, CDR2 YYDKDF (reference sequence). This CDR3 is 15 amino acids long. DNA for the CDR3: TGTGCCACCAGTAATCCTAGGACAGTAAATTCACCCCTCCACTTT. Its translation: CATSNPRTVNSPLHF.

This sequence joins TRBV2 and TRBJ2-7; D is unresolved. The CDR3 is 13 residues long. Trimming left V 3 bases short and J 4 bases short, with 10 bases between. Germline CDR1 and CDR2: SNHLY and FYNNEI. The CDR3 DNA reads TGTGCCAGCAGTGAGGGCAGTACTTACGAGCAGTACTTC. This gives the protein CASSEGSTYEQYF.

The rearrangement links TRBV30 to TRBJ2-1; TRBD2 agrees at 7 bases. V lost 4 bases and J lost 3; bases outside the gene matches: 9. Per germline, CDR1 GTSNPN and CDR2 SVGIG (reference sequence). The CDR3 totals 15 residues. The chain's CDR3 is CAWKELATSYNEQFF. CDR3 nucleotides: TGTGCCTGGAAAGAACTAGCGACGAGCTACAATGAGCAGTTCTTC.

The V and J genes are TRBV10-2 and TRBJ2-7; the D is unclear. Germline CDR1 reads WSHSY; CDR2 reads SAAADI. The CDR3 is 14 amino acids. V was pared by 0 bases and J by 2 bases, with 8 bases between. CDR3: CASSESMQTYEQYF. As DNA, the CDR3 is TGCGCCAGCAGTGAGTCGATGCAAACCTACGAGCAGTACTTC.

This clone has a handful of counts. The V gene is TRBV5-1, the J gene TRBJ1-6; TRBD1 matches 8 bases. This CDR3 region has 17 residues. Trimming removed 3 bases from V and 7 bases from J; junction bases left unmatched: 12. In germline, CDR1 is SGHRS, CDR2 YFSETQ. The CDR3 reads CASSYRRDRTENSPLHF. CDR3 sequence (DNA): TGCGCCAGCAGCTACCGTCGGGACAGGACCGAAAATTCACCCCTCCACTTT.